A selection of T cell receptor beta chains follows, all from one sample in a study of blood T cell repertoires in COVID-19. Only in-frame clones appear in the TCRdb table, and some are missing; sequencing was by immunoSEQ multiplex PCR. The sample has roughly 160,000 clones; approximately 82% are singletons. Sequences were obtained from peripheral blood. These TCRs come from a woman between 65 and 79 years old who had recovered from COVID-19. CDR3s leave out the opening cysteine and the closing phenylalanine or tryptophan.

v_gene	j_gene	CDR3aa
TRBV24-1	TRBJ1-4	ATSDARGVNEKLF
TRBV4-2	TRBJ2-5	ASSPRVAAKKETQY
TRBV7-3	TRBJ1-6	ASSLRHLNSPLH
TRBV15	TRBJ2-3	ATSRGADTQY
TRBV3-1/TRBV3-2	TRBJ1-1	ASKSGDRGTEAF
TRBV18	TRBJ2-1	ASSPPGEQF
TRBV1	TRBJ2-1	TSSQGGGRAYNEQF
TRBV2	TRBJ2-1	ASRGAPNEQF
TRBV27	TRBJ1-2	ASSPPGASRGYT
TRBV23-1	TRBJ2-1	ASSQSGGTYNEQF
TRBV19	TRBJ1-1	ASRTTGTDTEAF
TRBV6-1	TRBJ1-5	ASSDWTGVGNQPQH
TRBV9	TRBJ2-1	ASSVVGGLGEQF
TRBV4-1	TRBJ1-5	ASSQAGGQGQPQH
TRBV5-1	TRBJ2-1	ASSSTPRTSGITYNEQF
TRBV5-6	TRBJ1-2	ASSTGTGQGYGYT
TRBV5-1	TRBJ2-6	ASSLTGTGFSGANVLT
TRBV4-2	TRBJ1-2	ASSPLPDREDGYT
TRBV4-2	TRBJ1-4	ASSHPRGQEWRNEKLF
TRBV19	TRBJ1-1	ASSTRQVPTEAF
TRBV2	TRBJ1-5	ASSKETENQPQH
TRBV2	TRBJ2-1	ASSPEAGDEQF
TRBV29-1	TRBJ2-7	SVRGTAPDEQY
TRBV5-1	TRBJ2-1	ASSWGLADYNEQF
TRBV6-5	TRBJ2-7	ASSYPRASGRYEQY
TRBV5-1	TRBJ1-2	ASSPRTGGIYGYT
TRBV11-3	TRBJ2-7	ASSPPGSPSEQY
TRBV10-2	TRBJ2-3	ASPGLEGPRTDTQY